Listed here is a single T cell receptor (beta chain). Its antigen is unknown. This sample stems from a study of shared clonotypes between healthy human individuals. Study-level points and caveats: Approximately 4.6% of naive CD4 clonotypes were shared across several donors.

The repertoire was sequenced with immunoSEQ multiplex PCR; TCRdb's copy has only in-frame clones and lacks some. The sample has about 680,000 clones; under 95% are singletons. V lost 1 base, J lost 3 bases, and 10 bases lay in between. This CDR3 region has 14 residues. Germline V gives CDR1 MDHEN, CDR2 SYDVKM. Terminally differentiated effector memory CD45RA+ cells were excluded from the naive CD8 cells, which were CD45RO-negative and positively selected for CCR7. This sequence originates from a man aged 25 to 40 in good health. The material sequenced was naive CD8+ T cells sorted from blood. The chain links TRBV28 to TRBJ2-7; D is uncertain. CDR3 in amino acids: CASSLSSSGYEQYF. Here the CDR3 DNA reads TGTGCCAGCAGTTTATCATCCTCCGGCTACGAGCAGTACTTC.